This T cell receptor (beta chain) was identified during a study of T cell responses to AZD1222 COVID-19 vaccine. Study findings and constraints: Of spike-specific TCRs, nearly half reportedly target regions left unmutated in variants. Females outnumbered males among donors, who were mostly white British; clonal diversity was possibly underestimated. Vaccine-associated CD4 TCRs spanned spike, dominant at 160-218 and 743-854.

Note on this clone: The target antigen is unknown.

The data were produced by immunoSEQ multiplex PCR, yet TCRdb's version contains in-frame clones alone and is incomplete. The table has some 100,000 clones, around 87% seen once. The CDR3 totals 13 residues. V was pared by 4 bases and J by 10 bases, with 9 bases of the junction left unmatched. Germline CDR1 reads SNHLY; CDR2 reads FYNNEI. The clonotype comes from an adult who received the AZD1222 COVID-19 vaccine. The chain is built from TRBV2 and TRBJ1-1, with TRBD1 matching 7 bases. Sequencing used peripheral blood, obtained 28 days after the second AZD1222 dose. The chain's CDR3 is CASSAGTAIGAFF. The CDR3 DNA reads TGTGCCAGCAGTGCGGGGACAGCAATAGGAGCTTTCTTT.